This T cell receptor (beta chain) was sequenced for a study of cytomegalovirus exposure and HLA in healthy donors. A remark on this clone: Its specificity is not known.

Germline trimming cut 6 bases from V and 0 bases from J; bases unmatched to any gene: 6. The germline V gene encodes CDR1 MDHEN and CDR2 SYDVKM. The CDR3 has 15 amino acids. Findings and caveats of the study: CMV serostatus was the sole immune exposure data available. High sensitivity and specificity were reportedly achieved when the classifier diagnosed cytomegalovirus status. Most observed TCR sequences were rare, whereas some public TCRs were detected in many donors. A later analysis found that most CMV-associated TCR beta chains appeared HLA-restricted.

PCR involved 60 Vbeta and 13 Jbeta primers. TCRdb's table, derived via immunoSEQ multiplex PCR, lists solely in-frame clones and lacks some. Here the sample table reports approximately 110,000 clones. Sample: PBMCs. The receptor comes from a man between 18 and 35 years old in good health and CMV-seronegative. V gene TRBV28 combines with J gene TRBJ2-7; 9 positions match TRBD1. CDR3 nucleotides: TGTGCCAGCAGGCATAGGACAGGGGACTCCTACGAGCAGTACTTC. Translation gives CASRHRTGDSYEQYF.